Listed below are T cell receptor beta chains from one sample, sequenced in a study of OX40 agonist ivuxolimab in advanced cancers. Using immunoSEQ multiplex PCR, the repertoire was profiled, and TCRdb retains in-frame clones only, with some absent. The data contain 45,000 to 65,000 clones, 81% of them singletons. The sample here was CD4+ or CD8+ T cells sorted from blood, taken in a trial of the OX40 agonist ivuxolimab. These receptors originate from an adult with an advanced solid tumor such as melanoma, head and neck, liver or kidney cancer. CDR3s include the opening cysteine and the closing phenylalanine or tryptophan. A D gene is named only where the DNA matches it firmly. Size is stated for part of the rows, as once, few or many counts, or as a class when the clone is expanded.

>.|.|TRBV9|TRBJ2-2
TGTGCCAGCAGCTCGGGAGCTTGGCTATCCACCGGGGAGCTGTTTTTT
CASSSGAWLSTGELFF
>once|.|TRBV6-6|TRBJ2-3
TGTGCCAGCAGTTCGGAAAGAGGGTCTTATGATACGGAGTATTTT
CASSSERGSYDTEYF
>.|.|TRBV6-6|TRBJ1-5
TGTGCCAGCAGTTGGGGCAATAGCAATCAGCCCCAGCATTTT
CASSWGNSNQPQHF
>.|.|TRBV19|TRBJ2-6
TGTGCCAGTAACAAGGGGGCTGGGGCCAACGTCCTGACTTTC
CASNKGAGANVLTF
>.|.|TRBV5-1|TRBJ1-2
TGCGCCAGCAGCTTGGCCGGGACGGGATATGGCTACACCTTC
CASSLAGTGYGYTF
>few|.|TRBV10-3|TRBJ2-7
TGTGCCATCAGGGACAGAAGCTTGACCTACGAGCAGTACTTC
CAIRDRSLTYEQYF
>.|.|TRBV5-6|TRBJ1-6
TGTGCCAGCAGCTTGTTACAGAAGAGGCCCCTCCACTTT
CASSLLQKRPLHF
>few|.|TRBV5-1|TRBJ1-1
TGCGCCAGCAGCTCACGGACACTAAACACTGAAGCTTTCTTT
CASSSRTLNTEAFF
>.|TRBD2|TRBV7-6|TRBJ2-2
TGTGCCAGCAGCCTCGGACTAGCGGGGGGTGGTGACACCGGGGAGCTGTTTTTT
CASSLGLAGGGDTGELFF
>.|.|TRBV7-7|TRBJ2-2
TGTGCCAGCAGCTTAAGTTCTGCCGGGGAGCTGTTTTTT
CASSLSSAGELFF
>.|.|TRBV9|TRBJ2-3
TGTGCCAGCAGCGTACCGGGGGGCGGCTCAGATACGCAGTATTTT
CASSVPGGGSDTQYF